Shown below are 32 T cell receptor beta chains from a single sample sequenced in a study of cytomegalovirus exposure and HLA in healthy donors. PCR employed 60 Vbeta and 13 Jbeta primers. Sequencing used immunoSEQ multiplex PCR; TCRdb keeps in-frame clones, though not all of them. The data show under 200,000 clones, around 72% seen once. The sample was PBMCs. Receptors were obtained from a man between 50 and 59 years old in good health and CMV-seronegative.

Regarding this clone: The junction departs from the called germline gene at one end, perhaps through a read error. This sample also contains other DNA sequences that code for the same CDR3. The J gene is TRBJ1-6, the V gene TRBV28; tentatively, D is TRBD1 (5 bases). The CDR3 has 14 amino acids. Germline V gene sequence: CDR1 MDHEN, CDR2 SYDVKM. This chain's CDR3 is CASSSGSHNSPLHF. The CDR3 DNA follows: TGTGCCAGCAGTTCAGGGTCCCATAATTCGCCCCTCCACTTT.

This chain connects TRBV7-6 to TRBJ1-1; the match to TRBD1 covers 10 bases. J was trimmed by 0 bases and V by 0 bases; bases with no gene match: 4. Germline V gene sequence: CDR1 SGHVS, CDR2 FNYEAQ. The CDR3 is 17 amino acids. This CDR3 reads CASSLALTGGMNTEAFF. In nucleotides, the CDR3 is TGTGCCAGCAGCTTAGCTCTGACAGGGGGCATGAACACTGAAGCTTTCTTT.

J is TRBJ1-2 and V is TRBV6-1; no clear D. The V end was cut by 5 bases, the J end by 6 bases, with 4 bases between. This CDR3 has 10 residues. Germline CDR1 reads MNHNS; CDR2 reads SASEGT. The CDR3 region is CASSLDGYTF. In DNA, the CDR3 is TGTGCCAGCAGTTTAGATGGCTACACCTTC.

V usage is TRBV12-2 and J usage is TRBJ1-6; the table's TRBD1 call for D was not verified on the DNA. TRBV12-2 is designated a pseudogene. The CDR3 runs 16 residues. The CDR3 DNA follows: TGTGCAAGTCGCAATTTCCGACAACATAATAATTCACCCCTCCACTTT. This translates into CASRNFRQHNNSPLHF.

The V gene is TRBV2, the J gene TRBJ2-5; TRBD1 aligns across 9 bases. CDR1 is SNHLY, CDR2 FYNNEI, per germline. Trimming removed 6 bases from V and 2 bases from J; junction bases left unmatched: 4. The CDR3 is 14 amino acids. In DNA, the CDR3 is TGTGCCAGCAGGGTGGACAGGGGACAAGAGACCCAGTACTTC. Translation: CASRVDRGQETQYF. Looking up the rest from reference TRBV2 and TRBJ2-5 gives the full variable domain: EPEVTQTPSHQVTQMGQEVILRCVPISNHLYFYWYRQILGQKVEFLVSFYNNEISEKSEIFDDQFSVERPDGSNFTLKIRSTKLEDSAMYFCASRVDRGQETQYFGPGTRLLVL.

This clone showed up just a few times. CDR3 sequence: CASSLENSQTEKLFF. The CDR3 DNA sequence: TGTGCCAGCAGCTTGGAGAACAGTCAGACCGAAAAACTGTTTTTT. The chain links TRBV5-5 to TRBJ1-4, with no clear D. V was pared by 0 bases and J by 8 bases, with 14 bases between. The CDR3 covers 15 residues. Germline CDR1 reads SGHKS; CDR2 reads YYEKEE (reference sequence).

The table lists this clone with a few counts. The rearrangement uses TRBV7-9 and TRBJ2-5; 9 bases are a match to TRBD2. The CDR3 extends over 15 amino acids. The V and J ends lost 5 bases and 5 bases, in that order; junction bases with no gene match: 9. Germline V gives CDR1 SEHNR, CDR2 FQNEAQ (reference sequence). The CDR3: CASSPPGAGGETQYF. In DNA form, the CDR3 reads TGTGCCAGCAGCCCGCCCGGGGCGGGGGGGGAGACCCAGTACTTC.

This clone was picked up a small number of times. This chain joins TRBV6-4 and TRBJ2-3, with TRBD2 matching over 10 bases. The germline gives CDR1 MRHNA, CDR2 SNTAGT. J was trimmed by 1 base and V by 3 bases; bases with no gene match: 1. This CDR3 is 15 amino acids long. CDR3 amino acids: CASSEAGGGTDTQYF. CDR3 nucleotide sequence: TGTGCCAGCAGTGAAGCGGGGGGGGGCACAGATACGCAGTATTTT.

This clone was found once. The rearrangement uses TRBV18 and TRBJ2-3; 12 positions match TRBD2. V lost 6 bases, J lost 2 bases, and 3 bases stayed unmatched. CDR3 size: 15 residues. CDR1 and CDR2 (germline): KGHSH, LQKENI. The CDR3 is CASSLAGGTTDTQYF. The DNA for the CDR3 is TGTGCCAGCTCCCTAGCGGGGGGGACCACAGATACGCAGTATTTT.

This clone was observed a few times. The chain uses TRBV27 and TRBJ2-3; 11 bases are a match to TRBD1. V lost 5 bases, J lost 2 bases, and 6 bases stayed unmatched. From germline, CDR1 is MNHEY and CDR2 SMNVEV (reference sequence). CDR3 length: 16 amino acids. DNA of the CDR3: TGTGCCAGCAGTCTTGGACAGGGGGCTATCACAGATACGCAGTATTTT. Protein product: CASSLGQGAITDTQYF.

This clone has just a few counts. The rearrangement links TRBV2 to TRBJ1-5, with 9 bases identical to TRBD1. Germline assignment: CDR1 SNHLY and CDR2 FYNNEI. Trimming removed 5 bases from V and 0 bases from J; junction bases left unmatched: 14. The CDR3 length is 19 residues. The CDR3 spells CASSYSIGTGPNSNQPQHF. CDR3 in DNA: TGTGCCAGCAGTTATAGCATCGGGACAGGGCCTAATAGCAATCAGCCCCAGCATTTT.

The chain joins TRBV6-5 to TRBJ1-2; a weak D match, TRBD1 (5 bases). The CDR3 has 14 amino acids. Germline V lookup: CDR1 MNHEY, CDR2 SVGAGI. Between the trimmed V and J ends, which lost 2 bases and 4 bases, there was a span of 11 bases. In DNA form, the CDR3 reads TGTGCCAGCAGTTACGTAAGGGGCAGCTATGGCTACACCTTC. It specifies CASSYVRGSYGYTF.

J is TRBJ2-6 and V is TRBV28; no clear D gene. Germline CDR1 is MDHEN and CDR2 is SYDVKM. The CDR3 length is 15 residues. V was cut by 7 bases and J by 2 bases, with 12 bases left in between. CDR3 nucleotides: TGTGCCAGCAACTCCAATGAGGCTGGGGCCAACGTCCTGACTTTC. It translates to CASNSNEAGANVLTF. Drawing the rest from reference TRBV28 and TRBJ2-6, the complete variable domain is DVKVTQSSRYLVKRTGEKVFLECVQDMDHENMFWYRQDPGLGLRLIYFSYDVKMKEKGDIPEGYSVSREKKERFSLILESASTNQTSMYLCASNSNEAGANVLTFGAGSRLTVL.

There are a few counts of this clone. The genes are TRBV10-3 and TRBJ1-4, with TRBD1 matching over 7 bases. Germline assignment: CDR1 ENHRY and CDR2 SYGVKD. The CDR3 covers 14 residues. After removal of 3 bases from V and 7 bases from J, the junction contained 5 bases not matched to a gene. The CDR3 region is CAISEGQGGEKLFF. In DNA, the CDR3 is TGTGCCATCAGTGAAGGGCAGGGGGGTGAAAAACTGTTTTTT.

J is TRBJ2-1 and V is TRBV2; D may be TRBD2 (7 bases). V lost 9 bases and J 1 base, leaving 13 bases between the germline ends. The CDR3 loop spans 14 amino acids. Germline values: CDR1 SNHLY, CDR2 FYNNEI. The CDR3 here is CASREGGSYNEQFF. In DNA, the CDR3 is TGTGCCAGTAGGGAGGGGGGGTCCTACAATGAGCAGTTCTTC.

This CDR3 is CASSFSRWDRTYSGANVLTF. The CDR3 DNA reads TGTGCCAGCAGTTTTTCTAGATGGGACAGGACCTACTCTGGGGCCAACGTCCTGACTTTC. This sequence joins TRBV28 and TRBJ2-6; 8 bases map to TRBD1. This CDR3 is built from 20 residues. The junction had 13 bases not matched to a gene; V was cut back by 3 bases and J by 0 bases. Germline CDR1 is MDHEN and CDR2 is SYDVKM.

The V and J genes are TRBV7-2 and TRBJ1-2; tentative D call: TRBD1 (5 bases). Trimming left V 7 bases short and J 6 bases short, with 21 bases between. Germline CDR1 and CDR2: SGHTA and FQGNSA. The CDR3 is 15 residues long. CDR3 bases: TGTGCCAGCACCCCCTCGGGGAGGGGTGAGAATGGCTACACCTTC. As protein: CASTPSGRGENGYTF.

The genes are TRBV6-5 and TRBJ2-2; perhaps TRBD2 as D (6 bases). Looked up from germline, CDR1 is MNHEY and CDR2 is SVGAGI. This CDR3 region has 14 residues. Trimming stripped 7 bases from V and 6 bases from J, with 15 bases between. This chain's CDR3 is CASTSGVPPGELFF. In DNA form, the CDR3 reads TGTGCCAGCACCTCGGGGGTTCCCCCCGGGGAGCTGTTTTTT.

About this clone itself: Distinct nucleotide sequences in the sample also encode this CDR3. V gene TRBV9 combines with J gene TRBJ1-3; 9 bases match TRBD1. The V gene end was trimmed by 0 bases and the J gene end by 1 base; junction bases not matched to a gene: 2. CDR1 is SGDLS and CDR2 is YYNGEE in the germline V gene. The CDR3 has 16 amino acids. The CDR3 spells CASSVGTGASGNTIYF. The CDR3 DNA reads TGTGCCAGCAGCGTAGGGACAGGGGCTTCTGGAAACACCATATATTTT.

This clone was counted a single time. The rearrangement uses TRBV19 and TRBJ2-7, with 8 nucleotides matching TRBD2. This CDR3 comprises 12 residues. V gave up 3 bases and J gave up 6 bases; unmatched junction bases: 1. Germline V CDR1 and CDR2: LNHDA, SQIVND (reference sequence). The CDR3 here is CASSIGRAEQYF. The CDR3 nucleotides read TGTGCCAGTAGTATCGGGAGGGCCGAGCAGTACTTC.

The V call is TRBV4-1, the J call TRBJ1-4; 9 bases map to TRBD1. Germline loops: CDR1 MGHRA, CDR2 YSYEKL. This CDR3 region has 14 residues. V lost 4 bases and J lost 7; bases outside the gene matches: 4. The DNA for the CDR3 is TGCGCCAGCAGCCTACAGGGGGCTGGTGAAAAACTGTTTTTT. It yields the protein CASSLQGAGEKLFF.

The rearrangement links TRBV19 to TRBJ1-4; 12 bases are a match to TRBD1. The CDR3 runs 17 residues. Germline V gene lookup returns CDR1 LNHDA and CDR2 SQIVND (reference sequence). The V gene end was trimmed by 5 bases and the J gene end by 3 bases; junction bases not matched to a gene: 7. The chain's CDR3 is CASSVGTGGSANEKLFF. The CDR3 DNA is TGTGCCAGTAGTGTCGGGACAGGGGGCTCGGCTAATGAAAAACTGTTTTTT.

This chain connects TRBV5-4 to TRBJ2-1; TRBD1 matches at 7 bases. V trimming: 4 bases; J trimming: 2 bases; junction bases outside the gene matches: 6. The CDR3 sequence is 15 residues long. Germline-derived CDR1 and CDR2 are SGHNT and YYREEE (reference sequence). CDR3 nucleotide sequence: TGTGCCAGCAGCCTAGGACAGGAAACCTACAATGAGCAGTTCTTC. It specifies CASSLGQETYNEQFF.

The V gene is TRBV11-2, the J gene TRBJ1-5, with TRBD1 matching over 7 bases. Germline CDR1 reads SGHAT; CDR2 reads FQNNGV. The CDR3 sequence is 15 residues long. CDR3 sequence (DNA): TGTCTTAGTGGGGACAGAACCTATAGCAATCAGCCCCAGCATTTT. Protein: CLSGDRTYSNQPQHF.

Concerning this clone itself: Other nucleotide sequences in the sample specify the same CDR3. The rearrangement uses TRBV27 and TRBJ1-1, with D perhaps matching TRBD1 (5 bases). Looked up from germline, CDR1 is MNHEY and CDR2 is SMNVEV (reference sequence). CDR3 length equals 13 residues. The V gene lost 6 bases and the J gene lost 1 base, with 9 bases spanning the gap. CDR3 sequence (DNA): TGTGCCAGCAGCATAACAGGGAACACTGAAGCTTTCTTT. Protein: CASSITGNTEAFF.

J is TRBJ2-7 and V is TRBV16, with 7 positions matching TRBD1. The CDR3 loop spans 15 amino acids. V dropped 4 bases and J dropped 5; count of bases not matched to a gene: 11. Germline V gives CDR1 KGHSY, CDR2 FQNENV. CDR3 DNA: TGTGCCAGCAGCCGGGTTCGACAGGGAAGGGACGAGCAGTACTTC. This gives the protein CASSRVRQGRDEQYF.

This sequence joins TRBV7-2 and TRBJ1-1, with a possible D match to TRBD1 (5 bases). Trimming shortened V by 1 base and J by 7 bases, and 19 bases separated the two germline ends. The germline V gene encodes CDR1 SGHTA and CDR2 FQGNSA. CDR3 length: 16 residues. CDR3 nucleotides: TGTGCCAGCAGCTTAGTACCCCCAAGGACCGGGGGTGAAGCTTTCTTT. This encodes CASSLVPPRTGGEAFF.

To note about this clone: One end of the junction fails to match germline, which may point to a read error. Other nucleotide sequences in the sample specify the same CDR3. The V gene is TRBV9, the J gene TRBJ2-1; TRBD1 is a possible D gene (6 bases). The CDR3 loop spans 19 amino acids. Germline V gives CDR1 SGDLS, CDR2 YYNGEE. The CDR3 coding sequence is TGCGCCAGCAGCGTTTCGACCAGGGGTTGGGGTACGCGAGGCAATGAGCAGTTCTTC. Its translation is CASSVSTRGWGTRGNEQFF.

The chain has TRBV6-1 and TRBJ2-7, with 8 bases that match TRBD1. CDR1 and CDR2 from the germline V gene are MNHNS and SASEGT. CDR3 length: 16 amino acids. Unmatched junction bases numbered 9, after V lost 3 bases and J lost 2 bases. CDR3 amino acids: CASSEPRDRPTYEQYF. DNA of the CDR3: TGTGCCAGCAGTGAGCCGAGGGACAGGCCTACCTACGAGCAGTACTTC.

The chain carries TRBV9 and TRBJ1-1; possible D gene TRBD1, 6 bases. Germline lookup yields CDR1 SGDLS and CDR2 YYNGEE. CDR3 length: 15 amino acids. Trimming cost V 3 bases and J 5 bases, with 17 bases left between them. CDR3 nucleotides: TGTGCCAGCAGCGAAAAGGGGGGGGCGCGTACTGAAGCTTTCTTT. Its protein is CASSEKGGARTEAFF.

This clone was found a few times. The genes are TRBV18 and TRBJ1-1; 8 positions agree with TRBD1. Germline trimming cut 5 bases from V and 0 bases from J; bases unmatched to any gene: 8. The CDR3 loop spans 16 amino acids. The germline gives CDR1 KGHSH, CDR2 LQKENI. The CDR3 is CASSVDRVGMNTEAFF. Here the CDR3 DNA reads TGTGCCAGCTCAGTGGACAGGGTTGGAATGAACACTGAAGCTTTCTTT.

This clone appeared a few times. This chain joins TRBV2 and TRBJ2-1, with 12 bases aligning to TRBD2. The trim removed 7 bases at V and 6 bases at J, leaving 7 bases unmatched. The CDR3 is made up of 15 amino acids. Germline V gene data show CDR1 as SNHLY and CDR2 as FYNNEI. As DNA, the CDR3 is TGTGCCAGCAAATCGGAACTAGCGGGGGGCAATGAGCAGTTCTTC. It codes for CASKSELAGGNEQFF.